These 5 T cell receptor beta chains originate from one sample sequenced in a study of blood T cell repertoires in COVID-19. The method was immunoSEQ multiplex PCR; TCRdb's version includes in-frame clones alone and lacks a portion of them. The sample includes 200,000 to 250,000 clones, under 85% of them seen just once. The sample comprised peripheral blood. These receptors were taken from a woman aged 25-40 years with COVID-19, enrolled during active disease.

The chain joins TRBV5-1 to TRBJ2-1, with TRBD2 identical over 12 bases. After removal of 5 bases from V and 7 bases from J, the junction contained 4 bases not matched to a gene. The CDR3 covers 14 residues. Germline values: CDR1 SGHRS, CDR2 YFSETQ. The CDR3 DNA reads TGCGCCAGCAGTACCGGGACTAGCGGGAATGAGCAGTTCTTC. It encodes CASSTGTSGNEQFF. The whole variable domain, filled in from reference TRBV5-1 and TRBJ2-1, reads KAGVTQTPRYLIKTRGQQVTLSCSPISGHRSVSWYQQTPGQGLQFLFEYFSETQRNKGNFPGRFSGRQFSNSRSEMNVSTLELGDSALYLCASSTGTSGNEQFFGPGTRLTVL.

The rearrangement uses TRBV5-1 and TRBJ1-4; D gene unclear. The V end was cut by 0 bases, the J end by 6 bases, with 12 bases between. The CDR3 contains 15 residues. CDR1 is SGHRS, CDR2 YFSETQ, per germline. The CDR3 loop is CASSLGSGWDEKLFF. In DNA, the CDR3 is TGCGCCAGCAGCTTGGGGTCAGGCTGGGATGAAAAACTGTTTTTT.

The CDR3 protein is CASRIAGGGETQYF. The DNA of the CDR3 is TGTGCCAGCAGAATAGCGGGTGGGGGAGAGACCCAGTACTTC. The chain is built from TRBV7-2 and TRBJ2-5; 7 bases are shared with TRBD2. The CDR3 contains 14 residues. Germline CDR1 is SGHTA and CDR2 is FQGNSA. V was clipped by 6 bases and J by 4 bases; unmatched bases: 8.

The J gene is TRBJ2-5, the V gene TRBV5-1, with 9 bases matching TRBD1. V lost 3 bases to trimming and J lost 4 bases; unmatched junction nucleotides: 7. The CDR3 spans 15 residues. Germline loops: CDR1 SGHRS, CDR2 YFSETQ. CDR3 DNA: TGCGCCAGCAGCTCGAGGGACAGGGATTTAGAGACCCAGTACTTC. It codes for CASSSRDRDLETQYF.

The rearrangement uses TRBV5-1 and TRBJ2-5; D gene uncertain. The CDR3 contains 13 residues. Germline V gives CDR1 SGHRS, CDR2 YFSETQ. The V end lost 2 bases, the J end lost 3 bases, and 8 bases lay between the germline ends. CDR3 protein: CASSFPVEETQYF. The CDR3 DNA reads TGCGCCAGCAGCTTCCCCGTTGAAGAGACCCAGTACTTC.